The 15 T cell receptor beta chains below all came from one sample that was sequenced in a study of T cells after somatic rescue of genetic block. TCRdb's copy holds only in-frame clones and misses some; the assay was immunoSEQ multiplex PCR. The sample has 45,000 to 55,000 clones; about 96% are singletons. Sequenced sample: peripheral blood mononuclear cells (PBMCs). The receptors stem from a child less than two years old.

The chain recombines TRBV10-3 with TRBJ1-1; 7 bases match TRBD1. This CDR3 has 13 amino acids. CDR1 and CDR2 (germline): ENHRY, SYGVKD. V was pared by 5 bases and J by 3 bases, with 3 bases of the junction left unmatched. The CDR3 region has the DNA TGTGCCATCAGTCGAGACAGGGACACTGAAGCTTTCTTT. This sequence encodes CAISRDRDTEAFF.

The chain couples TRBV15 to TRBJ2-3, with TRBD2 matching over 7 bases. From germline, CDR1 is LNHNV and CDR2 YYDKDF (reference sequence). The CDR3 is 15 amino acids. The J segment lost 1 base and the V segment lost 0 bases, leaving 1 base of the junction unmatched. CDR3 nucleotides: TGTGCCACCAGCAGAGATCTAGCGGGCACAGATACGCAGTATTTT. This sequence encodes CATSRDLAGTDTQYF.

The chain employs TRBV10-3 and TRBJ1-2, with 7 positions matching TRBD1. The V gene end was trimmed by 6 bases and the J gene end by 11 bases; junction bases not matched to a gene: 18. Germline V gene sequence: CDR1 ENHRY, CDR2 SYGVKD. The CDR3 has 15 amino acids. The CDR3 region is CAISVLPQGPRGYTF. CDR3 nucleotides: TGTGCCATCAGCGTCTTGCCACAGGGCCCCAGGGGGTACACCTTC.

CDR3 DNA sequence: TGTGCCAGCAGCTTGGCCCAGAGAGGGATCGCGGGAAACACCATATATTTT. Translation: CASSLAQRGIAGNTIYF. The chain couples TRBV5-4 to TRBJ1-3; D uncertain. This CDR3 region has 17 residues. Germline CDR1 SGHNT, CDR2 YYREEE (reference sequence). With 0 bases removed from V and 4 bases from J, the gap between germline ends came to 17 bases.

The chain has TRBV27 and TRBJ1-5; 9 nucleotides align to TRBD1. The CDR3 totals 14 residues. J was trimmed by 6 bases and V by 2 bases; bases with no gene match: 2. Germline assignment: CDR1 MNHEY and CDR2 SMNVEV (reference sequence). The CDR3 here is CASSLGQGSQPQHF. DNA for the CDR3: TGTGCCAGCAGTTTAGGACAGGGGAGTCAGCCCCAGCATTTT.

The rearrangement links TRBV5-6 to TRBJ2-7, with 9 bases fitting TRBD2. V gave up 5 bases and J gave up 5 bases; unmatched junction bases: 5. In germline, CDR1 is SGHDT, CDR2 YYEEEE. The CDR3 is made up of 13 amino acids. This CDR3 is CASRLLAGDEQYF. CDR3 coding DNA: TGTGCCAGCAGGCTATTAGCGGGAGACGAGCAGTACTTC.

This clone was observed a few times. V usage is TRBV7-8 and J usage is TRBJ1-2; a weak D match, TRBD1 (5 bases). Trimming took off 0 bases at V and 4 bases at J, with 12 bases between the two ends. The germline CDR1 and CDR2 sequences are SGHVS and FQNEAQ. CDR3 length: 15 amino acids. The CDR3 region has the DNA TGTGCCAGCAGCTTAGCGGGGGTCAAGGGCTATGGCTACACCTTC. Amino acids: CASSLAGVKGYGYTF.

CDR3 sequence: CASSRDGANTGELFF. The CDR3, as DNA: TGTGCCAGCAGCAGGGACGGGGCGAACACCGGGGAGCTGTTTTTT. The rearrangement links TRBV9 to TRBJ2-2; D may be TRBD1 or TRBD2 (5 bases each). V gave up 4 bases and J gave up 0 bases, with 10 bases separating them. Germline CDR1 SGDLS, CDR2 YYNGEE. The CDR3 spans 15 residues.

The rearrangement joins TRBV9 to TRBJ2-2; 8 bases align to TRBD2. The CDR3 is 17 residues long. Trimming cost V 4 bases and J 6 bases; bases outside gene matches: 14. Germline V gives CDR1 SGDLS, CDR2 YYNGEE. The CDR3 sequence is CASSPLRRSGSPGELFF. The CDR3 DNA follows: TGTGCCAGCAGCCCCCTTAGGAGGAGCGGGAGTCCCGGGGAGCTGTTTTTT.

V usage is TRBV6-1 and J usage is TRBJ1-2; unclear D gene. The V end lost 2 bases, the J end lost 5 bases, and 6 bases lay between the germline ends. This CDR3 region has 12 residues. Germline V lookup: CDR1 MNHNS, CDR2 SASEGT. The chain's CDR3 is CASSESGYGYTF. The DNA for the CDR3 is TGTGCCAGCAGTGAATCGGGGTATGGCTACACCTTC.

On this clone itself: The same CDR3 also results from other DNA sequences found in this sample. The chain couples TRBV20-1 to TRBJ2-3; D gene unclear. Trimming took 3 bases from V and 2 from J, leaving 3 bases between them. Germline values: CDR1 DFQATT, CDR2 SNEGSKA (reference sequence). This CDR3 spans 11 amino acids. This CDR3 is CSASSTDTQYF. In DNA form, the CDR3 reads TGCAGTGCTAGCTCCACAGATACGCAGTATTTT.

The chain joins TRBV10-2 to TRBJ2-1; TRBD2 matches at 7 bases. The ends lost 5 bases at V and 3 bases at J; junction bases unmatched: 4. The CDR3 runs to 14 residues. Germline-derived CDR1 and CDR2 are WSHSY and SAAADI. The CDR3 DNA reads as TGCGCCAGCAGTAGCGGGGCCAACTACAATGAGCAGTTCTTC. This translates into CASSSGANYNEQFF.

This CDR3 is CASSLVSPVGGTDTQYF. CDR3 DNA sequence: TGCGCCAGCAGCTTGGTTAGTCCGGTGGGCGGCACAGATACGCAGTATTTT. The rearrangement links TRBV5-1 to TRBJ2-3, with D hard to call. CDR1 and CDR2 (germline): SGHRS, YFSETQ. V shed 0 bases and J shed 1 base, with 15 bases lying between them. The CDR3 has 17 amino acids. The full variable domain, its missing parts supplied by reference TRBV5-1 and TRBJ2-3, is KAGVTQTPRYLIKTRGQQVTLSCSPISGHRSVSWYQQTPGQGLQFLFEYFSETQRNKGNFPGRFSGRQFSNSRSEMNVSTLELGDSALYLCASSLVSPVGGTDTQYFGPGTRLTVL.

Here the CDR3 DNA reads TGCGCCAGCAGCTTGGAATGGGGCATGAACACTGAAGCTTTCTTT. Translating it yields CASSLEWGMNTEAFF. The chain carries TRBV5-1 and TRBJ1-1, with D maybe TRBD1 (5 bases). The V gene lost 0 bases and the J gene lost 0 bases, with 9 bases spanning the gap. CDR1 SGHRS and CDR2 YFSETQ come from the germline V gene. This CDR3 comprises 15 residues.

The chain has TRBV6-6 and TRBJ1-1; no reliable D call. Germline V gene data show CDR1 as MNHNY and CDR2 as SVGAGI (reference sequence). The length of the CDR3 is 14 residues. Trimming took 3 bases from V and 4 from J, leaving 12 bases between them. As DNA, the CDR3 is TGTGCCAGCAGTTATTGGTCGACGGCCACTGAAGCTTTCTTT. Its translation is CASSYWSTATEAFF.